These 12 T cell receptor beta chains share one sample of origin, sequenced in a study of T-cell reconstitution after alpha-beta-depleted transplantation in children. During its preparation, the TCRbeta library received unique molecular identifiers. TCRdb re-analysed the PCR reads in MiXCR, keeping a single row per CDR3 protein. Of 500,000 to 650,000 distinct CDR3 sequences listed, about an eighth are singletons. The material was PBMCs, mostly from graft donor cells, obtained 180 days after TCRalphabeta/CD19-depleted stem cell transplant. Receptors originate from a female patient aged 2 to 10 who had a stem cell transplant for aplastic anemia, so the T cells may come from the graft donor.

The rearrangement links TRBV7-2 to TRBJ2-1; 10 positions match TRBD2. V was pared by 3 bases and J by 2 bases, with 4 bases of the junction left unmatched. The CDR3 sequence is 16 residues long. Germline V gene lookup returns CDR1 SGHTA and CDR2 FQGNSA. The DNA for the CDR3 is TGTGCCAGCAGCTTTGCCGGGACTAGCGCCTACAATGAGCAGTTCTTC. Protein sequence: CASSFAGTSAYNEQFF.

Regarding this clonotype: A much more abundant neighbour one base away suggests this may be a read error. This chain connects TRBV10-3 to TRBJ2-7; 9 bases align to TRBD1. V shed 3 bases, J shed 4 bases, and the junction held 4 bases outside the gene matches. Per germline, CDR1 ENHRY and CDR2 SYGVKD. This CDR3 has 14 residues. Here the CDR3 reads CAISDTGGRYEQYF. The CDR3 DNA sequence: TGTGCCATCAGTGATACAGGGGGCCGGTACGAGCAGTACTTC.

This clonotype occurred many times. The gene calls are TRBV5-1 and TRBJ2-7; TRBD2 might be the D (5 bases). The CDR3 is 13 residues long. V was pared by 1 base and J by 2 bases, with 7 bases between. Germline CDR1 and CDR2: SGHRS and YFSETQ. The CDR3 nucleotides are TGCGCCAGCAGCTTGCGGGGTACCTACGAGCAGTACGTC. Translating gives CASSLRGTYEQYV.

CDR3 amino acids: CSARGQGGGNTEAFF. In DNA, the CDR3 is TGCAGTGCTAGGGGACAGGGGGGAGGGAACACTGAAGCTTTCTTT. The chain couples TRBV20-1 to TRBJ1-1; 11 nucleotides line up with TRBD1. This CDR3 has 15 amino acids. V shed 3 bases and J 1 base; nucleotides not matched to a gene: 4. CDR1 and CDR2 (germline): DFQATT, SNEGSKA (reference sequence).

There are a few counts of this clonotype. This rearrangement joins TRBV5-1 to TRBJ2-1; possible D gene TRBD2, 5 bases. CDR1 and CDR2 (germline): SGHRS, YFSETQ. V was shortened by 0 bases and J by 6 bases, with 13 bases between the two germline ends. The CDR3 extends over 15 amino acids. CDR3 sequence reads: CASSLVTAGGNEQFF. The CDR3 DNA follows: TGCGCCAGCAGCTTGGTAACCGCCGGAGGCAATGAGCAGTTCTTC.

The chain has TRBV5-1 and TRBJ1-4; 8 bases align to TRBD1. Germline CDR1 is SGHRS and CDR2 is YFSETQ. V shed 0 bases, J shed 7 bases, and the junction held 5 bases outside the gene matches. The length of the CDR3 is 15 residues. CDR3 sequence reads: CASSLDRTGGEKLFF. CDR3 coding DNA: TGCGCCAGCAGCTTGGATCGTACAGGGGGTGAAAAACTGTTTTTT. The entire variable domain, with the rest obtained from reference TRBV5-1 and TRBJ1-4, is as follows: KAGVTQTPRYLIKTRGQQVTLSCSPISGHRSVSWYQQTPGQGLQFLFEYFSETQRNKGNFPGRFSGRQFSNSRSEMNVSTLELGDSALYLCASSLDRTGGEKLFFGSGTQLSVL.

In its sample, this clonotype was seen a few times. The CDR3 sequence is CASSSRTGEQYV. CDR3 in DNA: TGTGCCAGCAGTTCCCGGACAGGCGAGCAGTACGTC. The chain recombines TRBV27 with TRBJ2-7, with 7 bases matching TRBD1. The CDR3 sequence is 12 residues long. Trimming at V came to 4 bases and at J to 6 bases, leaving 3 bases not matched to a gene. Germline V gene data show CDR1 as MNHEY and CDR2 as SMNVEV (reference sequence).

This clonotype was seen a handful of times. The chain combines TRBV4-3 with TRBJ2-7; no firm D call. V lost 5 bases and J lost 2, with 16 bases in between. Germline CDR1 LGHNA, CDR2 YSLEER. The CDR3 covers 15 residues. The CDR3 nucleotides read TGCGCCAGCAGCTCAAGAGGCAACGGCCCCTACGAGCAGTACTTC. Its translation is CASSSRGNGPYEQYF.

This clonotype was observed a handful of times. This chain joins TRBV7-6 and TRBJ1-2; tentatively, D is TRBD1 (5 bases). In germline, CDR1 is SGHVS, CDR2 FNYEAQ. Trimming removed 2 bases at V and 6 bases at J, with 13 bases between. This CDR3 is built from 14 residues. The CDR3 region has the DNA TGTGCCAGCAGCTTAAGGATTCAGGGAGATGGCTACACCTTC. Translation: CASSLRIQGDGYTF.

This clonotype appeared a few times. This chain joins TRBV7-3 and TRBJ2-7; 7 nucleotides align to TRBD1. Germline CDR1 and CDR2: SGHTA and FQGTGA. J gave up 5 bases and V 7 bases, and 20 bases lay outside the gene matches. The CDR3 is 17 amino acids. The CDR3 loop reads CASTLTPTTGLIDEQYF. In DNA form, the CDR3 reads TGTGCCAGCACCCTCACCCCCACGACAGGGCTGATAGACGAGCAGTACTTC.

This clonotype has just a few counts. The chain uses TRBV12-3 or TRBV12-4 and TRBJ1-1, with no clear D. This CDR3 region has 12 residues. The V end lost 6 bases, the J end lost 3 bases, and 8 bases lay between the germline ends. CDR3 amino acids: CASSPQDTEAFF. CDR3 nucleotide sequence: TGTGCCAGCAGCCCTCAGGACACTGAAGCTTTCTTT.

The genes are TRBV30 and TRBJ2-7; 10 bases align to TRBD2. Per the germline V gene, CDR1 is GTSNPN and CDR2 is SVGIG (reference sequence). Losses at the gene ends were 2 bases for V and 4 bases for J; bases not matched to a gene: 5. This CDR3 has 14 residues. Here the CDR3 DNA reads TGTGCCTGGAGTCATTCTAGCGGGAGTTACGAGCAGTACTTC. It yields the protein CAWSHSSGSYEQYF.